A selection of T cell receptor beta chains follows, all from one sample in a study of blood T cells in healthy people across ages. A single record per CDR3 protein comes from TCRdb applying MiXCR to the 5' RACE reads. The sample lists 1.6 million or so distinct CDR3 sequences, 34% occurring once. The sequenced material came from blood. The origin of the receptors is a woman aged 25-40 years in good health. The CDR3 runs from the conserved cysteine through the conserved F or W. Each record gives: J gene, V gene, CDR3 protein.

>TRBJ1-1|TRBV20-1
CSARPPDGGLNTEAFF
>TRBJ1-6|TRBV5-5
CASSLASRTGGDSPLHF
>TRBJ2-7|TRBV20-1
CSASWISYEQYF
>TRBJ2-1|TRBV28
CASSNRLAGVGVEQFF
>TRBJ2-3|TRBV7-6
CASSTLTGTQYF
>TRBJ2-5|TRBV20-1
CSAPGRGKGYQETQYF
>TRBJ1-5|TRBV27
CASSDRPHQPQHF
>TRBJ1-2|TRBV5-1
CASSLQGQGDGYTF
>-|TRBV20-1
CSASGTAYEQYF
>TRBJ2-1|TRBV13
CASSSLLAGGRNEQFF
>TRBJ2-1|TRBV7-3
CASSLNVVDEQFF
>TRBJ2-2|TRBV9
CASSGRQGGDTGELFF
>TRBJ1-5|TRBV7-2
CASSPPGRGLSDNQPQHF
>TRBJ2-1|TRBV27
CASSLSEGREGNEQFF
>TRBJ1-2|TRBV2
CASNGGTNYGYTF
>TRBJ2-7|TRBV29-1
CSVRTGEPYEQYF
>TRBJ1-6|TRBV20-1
CRASGYNSPLHF
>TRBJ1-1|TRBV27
CASSLSKRLEAFF
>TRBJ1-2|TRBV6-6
CASSDRTGGLSSGYTF
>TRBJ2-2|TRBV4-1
CASSQEGVADHTGELFF
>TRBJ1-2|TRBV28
CANSLREYGYTF
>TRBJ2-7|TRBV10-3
CAISGIGGNEQYF
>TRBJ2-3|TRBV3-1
CASSRWDRGTDTQYF
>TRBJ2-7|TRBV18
CASSPSGTGIHEQYF
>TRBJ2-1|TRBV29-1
CSVEGVRGYNEQFF
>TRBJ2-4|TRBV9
CASSPSGRIAKNIQYF
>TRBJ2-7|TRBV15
CATSRDPPGGSYEQYF
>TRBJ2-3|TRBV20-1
CSALPVGGEATDTQYF
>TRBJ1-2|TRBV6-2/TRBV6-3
CASSYAQGKTNYGYTF
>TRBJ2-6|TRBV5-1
CASSSSSFSGANVLTF
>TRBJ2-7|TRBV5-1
CASSYVAGGSYEQYF
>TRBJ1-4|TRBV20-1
CSARVSGAGEKLFF
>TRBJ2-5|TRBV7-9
CASSLGWYFSQLQETQYF
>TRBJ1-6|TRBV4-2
CASSQGGTGYNNSPLHF
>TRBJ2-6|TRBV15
CATSRDPSGANVLTF
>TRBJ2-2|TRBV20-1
CSATRGGTGELFF
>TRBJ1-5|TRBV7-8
CASSLAYFNQPQHF